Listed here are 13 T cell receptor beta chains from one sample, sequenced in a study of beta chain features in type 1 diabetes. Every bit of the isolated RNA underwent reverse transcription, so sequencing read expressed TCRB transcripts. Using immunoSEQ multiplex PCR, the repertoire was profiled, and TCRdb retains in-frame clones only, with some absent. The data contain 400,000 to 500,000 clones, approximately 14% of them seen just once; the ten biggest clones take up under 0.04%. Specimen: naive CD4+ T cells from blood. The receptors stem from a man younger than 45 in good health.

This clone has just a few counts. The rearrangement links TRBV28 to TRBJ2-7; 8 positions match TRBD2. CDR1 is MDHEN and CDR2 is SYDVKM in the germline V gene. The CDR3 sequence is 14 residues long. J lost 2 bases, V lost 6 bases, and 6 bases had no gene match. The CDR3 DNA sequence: TGTGCCAGCAGGCGGGCGGGGGGCCCCTACGAGCAGTACTTC. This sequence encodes CASRRAGGPYEQYF. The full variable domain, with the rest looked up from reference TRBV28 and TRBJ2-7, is DVKVTQSSRYLVKRTGEKVFLECVQDMDHENMFWYRQDPGLGLRLIYFSYDVKMKEKGDIPEGYSVSREKKERFSLILESASTNQTSMYLCASRRAGGPYEQYFGPGTRLTVT.

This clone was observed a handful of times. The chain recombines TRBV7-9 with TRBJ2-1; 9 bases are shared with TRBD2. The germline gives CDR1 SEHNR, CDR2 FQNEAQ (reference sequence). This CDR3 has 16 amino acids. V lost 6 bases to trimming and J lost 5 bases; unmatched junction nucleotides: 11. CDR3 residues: CASRKPGLATNNEQFF. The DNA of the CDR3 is TGTGCCAGCAGAAAACCGGGACTAGCTACTAACAATGAGCAGTTCTTC.

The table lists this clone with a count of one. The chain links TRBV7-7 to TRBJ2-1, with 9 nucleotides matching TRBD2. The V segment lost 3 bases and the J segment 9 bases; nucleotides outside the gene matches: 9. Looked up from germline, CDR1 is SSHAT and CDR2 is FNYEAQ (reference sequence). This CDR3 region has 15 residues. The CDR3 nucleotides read TGTGCCAGCAGCTTTCGAGCGGGGGGCCCTGGTGAGCAGTTCTTC. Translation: CASSFRAGGPGEQFF.

CDR3 protein: CASSIRDRGSGELFF. The DNA for the CDR3 is TGTGCCAGCAGCATCCGGGACAGGGGATCCGGGGAGCTGTTTTTT. The chain couples TRBV9 to TRBJ2-2, with 10 nucleotides matching TRBD1. Germline CDR1 SGDLS, CDR2 YYNGEE. The CDR3 spans 15 residues. V was pared by 4 bases and J by 6 bases, with 6 bases of the junction left unmatched.

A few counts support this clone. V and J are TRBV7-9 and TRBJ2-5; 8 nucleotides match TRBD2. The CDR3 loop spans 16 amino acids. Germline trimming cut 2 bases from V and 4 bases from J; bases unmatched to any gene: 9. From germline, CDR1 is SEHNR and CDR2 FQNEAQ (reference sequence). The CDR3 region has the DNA TGTGCCAGCAGCTTAAGGCCGGGAGGGCCGGGAGAGACCCAGTACTTC. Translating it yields CASSLRPGGPGETQYF. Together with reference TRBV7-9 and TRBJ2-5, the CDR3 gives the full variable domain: DTGVSQNPRHKITKRGQNVTFRCDPISEHNRLYWYRQTLGQGPEFLTYFQNEAQLEKSRLLSDRFSAERPKGSFSTLEIQRTEQGDSAMYLCASSLRPGGPGETQYFGPGTRLLVL.

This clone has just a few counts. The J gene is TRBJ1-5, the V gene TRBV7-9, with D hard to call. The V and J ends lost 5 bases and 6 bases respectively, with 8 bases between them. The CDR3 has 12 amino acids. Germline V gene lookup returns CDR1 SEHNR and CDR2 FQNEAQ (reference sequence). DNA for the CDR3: TGTGCCAGCAGCGAGCTGGCTCAGCCCCAGCATTTT. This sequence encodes CASSELAQPQHF.

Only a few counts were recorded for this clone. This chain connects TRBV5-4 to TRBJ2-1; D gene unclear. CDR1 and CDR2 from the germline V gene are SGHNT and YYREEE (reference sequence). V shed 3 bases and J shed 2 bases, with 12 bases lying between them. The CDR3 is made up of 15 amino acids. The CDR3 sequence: CASSSFQGAYNEQFF. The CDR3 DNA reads TGTGCCAGCAGCTCCTTCCAAGGCGCCTACAATGAGCAGTTCTTC.

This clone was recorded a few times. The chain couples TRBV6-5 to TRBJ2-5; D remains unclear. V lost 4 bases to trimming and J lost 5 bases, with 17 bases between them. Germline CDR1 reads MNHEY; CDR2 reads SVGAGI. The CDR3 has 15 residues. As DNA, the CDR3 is TGTGCCAGCAGTTCCCAGGCATTAGCCGGGGAGACCCAGTACTTC. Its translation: CASSSQALAGETQYF.

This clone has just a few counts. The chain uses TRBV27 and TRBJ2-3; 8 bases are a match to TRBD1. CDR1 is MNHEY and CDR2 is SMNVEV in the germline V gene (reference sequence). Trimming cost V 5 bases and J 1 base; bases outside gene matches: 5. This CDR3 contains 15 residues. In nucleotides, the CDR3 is TGTGCCAGCAGTCTGACAGGGGAGGGCACAGATACGCAGTATTTT. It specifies CASSLTGEGTDTQYF.

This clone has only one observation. In nucleotides, the CDR3 is TGTGCCAGCAGCCCCACGAGATTAGCGGGGGTCACAGATACGCAGTATTTT. Translation: CASSPTRLAGVTDTQYF. The chain recombines TRBV7-2 with TRBJ2-3; TRBD2 matches 9 bases. CDR1 and CDR2 from the germline V gene are SGHTA and FQGNSA. The V gene end was trimmed by 5 bases and the J gene end by 2 bases; junction bases not matched to a gene: 11. The CDR3 contains 17 residues.

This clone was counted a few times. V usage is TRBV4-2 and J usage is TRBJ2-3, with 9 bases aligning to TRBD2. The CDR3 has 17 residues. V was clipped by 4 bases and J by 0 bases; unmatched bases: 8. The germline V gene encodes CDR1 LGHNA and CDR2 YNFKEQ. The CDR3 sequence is CASSRQTSGTSTDTQYF. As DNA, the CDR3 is TGTGCCAGCAGCCGACAGACTAGCGGAACTAGCACAGATACGCAGTATTTT.

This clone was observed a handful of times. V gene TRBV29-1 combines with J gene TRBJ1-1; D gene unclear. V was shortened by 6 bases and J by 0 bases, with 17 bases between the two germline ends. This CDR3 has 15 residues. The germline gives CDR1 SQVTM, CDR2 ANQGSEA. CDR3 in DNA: TGCAGCGTGCAACGGCCCCCCACCATGAACACTGAAGCTTTCTTT. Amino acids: CSVQRPPTMNTEAFF.

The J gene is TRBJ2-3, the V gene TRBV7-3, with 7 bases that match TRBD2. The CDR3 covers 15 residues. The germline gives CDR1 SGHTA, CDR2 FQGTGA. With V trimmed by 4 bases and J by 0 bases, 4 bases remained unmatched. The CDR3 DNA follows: TGTGCCAGCAGCTCATCTAGCGGAAGCACAGATACGCAGTATTTT. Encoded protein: CASSSSSGSTDTQYF.